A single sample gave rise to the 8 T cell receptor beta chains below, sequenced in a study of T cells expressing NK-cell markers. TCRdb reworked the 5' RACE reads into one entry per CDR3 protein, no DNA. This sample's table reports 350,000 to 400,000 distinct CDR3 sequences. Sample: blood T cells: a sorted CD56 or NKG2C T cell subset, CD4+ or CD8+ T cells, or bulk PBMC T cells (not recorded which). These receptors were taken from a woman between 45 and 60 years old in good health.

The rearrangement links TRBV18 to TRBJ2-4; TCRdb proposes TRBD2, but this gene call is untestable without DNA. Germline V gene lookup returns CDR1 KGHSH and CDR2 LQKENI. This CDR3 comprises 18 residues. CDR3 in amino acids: CASSPLVTSGSPKNIQYF.

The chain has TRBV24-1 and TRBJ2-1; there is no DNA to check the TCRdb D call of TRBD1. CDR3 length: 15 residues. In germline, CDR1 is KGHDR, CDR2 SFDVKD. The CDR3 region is CATSEPLNGALGQFF.

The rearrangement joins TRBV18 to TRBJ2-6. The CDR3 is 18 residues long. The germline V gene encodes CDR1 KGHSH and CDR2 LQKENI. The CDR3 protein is CASSPNPQSITGANVLTF.

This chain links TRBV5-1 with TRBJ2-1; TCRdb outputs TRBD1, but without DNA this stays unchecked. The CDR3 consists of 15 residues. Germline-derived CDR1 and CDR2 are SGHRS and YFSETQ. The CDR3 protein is CASSFRLGTSSEQFF.

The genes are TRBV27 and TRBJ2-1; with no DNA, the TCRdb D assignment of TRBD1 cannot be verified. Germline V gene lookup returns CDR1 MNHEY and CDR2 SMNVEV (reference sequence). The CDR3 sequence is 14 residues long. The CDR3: CASSGDSFYNEQFF.

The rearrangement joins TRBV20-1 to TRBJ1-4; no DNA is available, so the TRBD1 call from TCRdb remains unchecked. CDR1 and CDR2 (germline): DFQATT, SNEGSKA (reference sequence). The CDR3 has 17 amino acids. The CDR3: CSATHLTGAQRGEKLFF.

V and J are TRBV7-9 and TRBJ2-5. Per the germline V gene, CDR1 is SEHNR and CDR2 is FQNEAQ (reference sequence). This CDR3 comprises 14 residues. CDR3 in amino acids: CASSLVADQETQYF.

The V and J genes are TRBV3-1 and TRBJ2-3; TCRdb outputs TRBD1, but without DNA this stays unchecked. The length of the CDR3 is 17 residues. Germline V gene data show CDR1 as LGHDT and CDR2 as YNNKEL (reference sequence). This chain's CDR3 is CASSSHGGRFQTDTQYF.